This T cell receptor beta chain was captured by sequencing in a study of blood T cell repertoires in COVID-19. The V end was cut by 4 bases, the J end by 0 bases, with 17 bases between. The CDR3 totals 17 residues. The germline CDR1 and CDR2 sequences are SGHDT and YYEEEE. Produced via immunoSEQ multiplex PCR; TCRdb's table is partial and in-frame only. This repertoire shows about 200,000 clones, roughly nine tenths found once; its top ten account for over 7%. The chain uses TRBV5-6 and TRBJ1-5, with D possibly TRBD1 on 6 matching bases. The clonotype comes from a young woman who had recovered from COVID-19. The specimen sequenced was PBMCs or T cells enriched from blood (not recorded which). In DNA, the CDR3 is TGTGCCAGCAGCGCGACCAAGACAGGATATAGCAATCAGCCCCAGCATTTT. Amino acids: CASSATKTGYSNQPQHF. The full variable domain, completed using reference TRBV5-6 and TRBJ1-5, is DAGVTQSPTHLIKTRGQQVTLRCSPKSGHDTVSWYQQALGQGPQFIFQYYEEEERQRGNFPDRFSGHQFPNYSSELNVNALLLGDSALYLCASSATKTGYSNQPQHFGDGTRLSIL.